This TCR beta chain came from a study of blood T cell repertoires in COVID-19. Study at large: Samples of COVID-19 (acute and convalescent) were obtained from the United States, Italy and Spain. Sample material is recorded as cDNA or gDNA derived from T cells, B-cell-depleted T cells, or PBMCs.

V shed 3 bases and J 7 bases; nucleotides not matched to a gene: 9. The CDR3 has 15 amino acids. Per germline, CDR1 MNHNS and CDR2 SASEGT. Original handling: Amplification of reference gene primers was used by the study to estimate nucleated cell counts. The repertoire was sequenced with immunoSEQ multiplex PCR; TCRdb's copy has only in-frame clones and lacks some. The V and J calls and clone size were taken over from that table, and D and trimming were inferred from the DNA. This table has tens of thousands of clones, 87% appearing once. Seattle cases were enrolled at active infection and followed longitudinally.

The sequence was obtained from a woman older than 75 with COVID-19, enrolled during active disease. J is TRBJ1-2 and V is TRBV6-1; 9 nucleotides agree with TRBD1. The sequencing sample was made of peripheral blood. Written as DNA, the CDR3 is TGTGCCAGCAGTGAGTTCCGGGACAGGGCGCCTGGCTACACCTTC. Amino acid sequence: CASSEFRDRAPGYTF.